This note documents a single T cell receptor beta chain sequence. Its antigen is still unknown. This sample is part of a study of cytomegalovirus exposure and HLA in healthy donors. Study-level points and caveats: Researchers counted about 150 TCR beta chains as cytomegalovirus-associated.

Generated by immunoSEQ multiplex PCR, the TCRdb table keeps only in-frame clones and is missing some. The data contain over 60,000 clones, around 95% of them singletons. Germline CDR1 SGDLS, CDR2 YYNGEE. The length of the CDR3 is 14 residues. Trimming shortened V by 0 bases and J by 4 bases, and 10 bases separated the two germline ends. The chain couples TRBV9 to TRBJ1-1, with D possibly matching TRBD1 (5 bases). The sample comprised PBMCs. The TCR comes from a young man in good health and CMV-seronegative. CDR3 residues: CASSVDAGITEAFF. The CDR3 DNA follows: TGTGCCAGCAGCGTAGATGCAGGGATCACTGAAGCTTTCTTT.